This entry is about one T cell receptor beta chain. In the authors' methods: Reference gene primers were amplified, and this amplification served to estimate nucleated cell counts. Only in-frame clones appear in the TCRdb table, and some are missing; sequencing was by immunoSEQ multiplex PCR. V and J calls and clone size are copied from that table; D and trimming were computed from the DNA. Of more than 200,000 clones in the sample, 80% to 90% were seen once. The data derive from a study of blood T cell repertoires in COVID-19. Background on the study: COVID-19 samples from acute and convalescent phases originated in the United States, Italy and Spain. T cells, B-cell-depleted T cells, or PBMCs provided the cDNA or gDNA that served as material.

The CDR3 is 16 residues long. CDR1 is MNHEY and CDR2 is SVGEGT in the germline V gene. V shed 1 base and J shed 4 bases, with 16 bases lying between them. The material sequenced was peripheral blood. V is TRBV6-2 or TRBV6-3 and J is TRBJ1-2; D not certain. The source is an older man with acute or convalescent COVID-19. In DNA, the CDR3 is TGTGCCAGCAGTTACTTTGGGTCAGGAGGCTTCTATGGCTACACCTTC. Translated: CASSYFGSGGFYGYTF.